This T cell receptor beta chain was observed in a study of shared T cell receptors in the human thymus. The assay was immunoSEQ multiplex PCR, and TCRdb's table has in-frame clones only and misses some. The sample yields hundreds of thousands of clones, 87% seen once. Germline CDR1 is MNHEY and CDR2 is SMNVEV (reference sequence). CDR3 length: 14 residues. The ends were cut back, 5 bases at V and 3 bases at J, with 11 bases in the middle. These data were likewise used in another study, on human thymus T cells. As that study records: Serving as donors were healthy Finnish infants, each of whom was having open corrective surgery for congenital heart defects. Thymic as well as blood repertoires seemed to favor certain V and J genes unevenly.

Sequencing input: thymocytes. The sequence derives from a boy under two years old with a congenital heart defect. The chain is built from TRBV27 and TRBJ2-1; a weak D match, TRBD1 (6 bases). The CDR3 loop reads CASSTGSLYNEQFF. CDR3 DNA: TGTGCCAGCAGTACAGGGAGTCTCTACAATGAGCAGTTCTTC.